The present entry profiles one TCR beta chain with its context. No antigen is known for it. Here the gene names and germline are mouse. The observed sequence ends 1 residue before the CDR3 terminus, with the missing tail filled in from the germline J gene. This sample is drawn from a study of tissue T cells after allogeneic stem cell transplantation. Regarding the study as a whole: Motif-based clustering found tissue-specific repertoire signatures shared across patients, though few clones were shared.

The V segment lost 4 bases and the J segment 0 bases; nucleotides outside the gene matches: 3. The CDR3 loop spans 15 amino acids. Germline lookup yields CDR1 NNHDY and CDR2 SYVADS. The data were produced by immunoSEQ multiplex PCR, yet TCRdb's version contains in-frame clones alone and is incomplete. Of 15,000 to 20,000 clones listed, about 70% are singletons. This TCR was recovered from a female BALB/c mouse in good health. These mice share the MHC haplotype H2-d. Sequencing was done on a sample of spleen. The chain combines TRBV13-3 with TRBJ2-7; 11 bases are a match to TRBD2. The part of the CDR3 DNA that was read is TGTGCCAGCAGTCGACTGGGGGGGAGCTCCTATGAACAGTAC. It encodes CASSRLGGSSYEQY. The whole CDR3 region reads CASSRLGGSSYEQYF.